This passage covers 8 T cell receptor beta chains from one sample sequenced in a study of naive and memory T cell subsets. The beta constant-region primer was an equimolar mix of two oligonucleotides covering TRBC1 and TRBC2. Four rounds of PCR amplified the ligated cDNA using nested alpha and beta constant-region primers plus SP2. TCRdb independently ran MiXCR on the UMI-ligation and nested PCR reads; one entry per CDR3 protein. The sample has around 130,000 distinct CDR3 sequences; around a third are singletons. Sequenced: central memory CD4+ T cells from blood. The receptors were gathered from a human donor in good health.

CDR3 sequence (DNA): TGTGCCAGCTCACAGCGAGCAGGGTTAAATGAAGCTTTCTTT. Translating gives CASSQRAGLNEAFF. This chain joins TRBV18 and TRBJ1-1, with a weak D call TRBD1 (5 bases). Germline V gives CDR1 KGHSH, CDR2 LQKENI. The CDR3 runs 14 residues. V gave up 4 bases and J gave up 7 bases, with 16 bases separating them.

The gene calls are TRBV5-1 and TRBJ2-5, with 10 bases aligning to TRBD2. With V trimmed by 1 base and J by 3 bases, 9 bases remained unmatched. The CDR3 has 17 residues. Germline V gene sequence: CDR1 SGHRS, CDR2 YFSETQ. As DNA, the CDR3 is TGCGCCAGCAGCTTGTCTTGGCGGACTAGCGGCGAAGAGACCCAGTACTTC. Translated, it gives CASSLSWRTSGEETQYF.

The V gene is TRBV15, the J gene TRBJ2-1; no firm D call. In germline, CDR1 is LNHNV, CDR2 YYDKDF (reference sequence). The CDR3 consists of 10 residues. Trimming removed 1 base at V and 10 bases at J, with 2 bases between. The CDR3 protein is CATSRVEQFF. CDR3 in DNA: TGTGCCACCAGCAGAGTCGAGCAGTTCTTC.

The V call is TRBV7-3, the J call TRBJ2-3, with D perhaps TRBD1 (7 bases). Trimming pared 5 bases from V and 6 bases from J, leaving 21 bases between. CDR1 is SGHTA and CDR2 is FQGTGA in the germline V gene. There are 16 residues in the CDR3. CDR3 amino acids: CASSPRGGGAPDTQYF. CDR3 bases: TGTGCCAGCAGCCCCCGAGGGGGCGGGGCCCCGGATACGCAGTATTTT.

J is TRBJ2-1 and V is TRBV28, with a weak D call TRBD2 (5 bases). Per the germline V gene, CDR1 is MDHEN and CDR2 is SYDVKM. V gave up 5 bases and J gave up 7 bases, with 18 bases separating them. The CDR3 length is 15 residues. The CDR3 sequence: CASSPAPGNYNEQFF. The CDR3 nucleotides are TGTGCCAGCAGTCCCGCGCCCGGGAATTATAATGAGCAGTTCTTC.

This chain uses TRBV28 with TRBJ2-7, with 7 positions matching TRBD2. After removal of 4 bases from V and 1 base from J, the junction contained 16 bases not matched to a gene. Germline V gene data show CDR1 as MDHEN and CDR2 as SYDVKM. The CDR3 consists of 18 residues. The CDR3 region is CASSSPGGSFSSSYEQYF. The CDR3 DNA reads TGTGCCAGCAGTTCCCCGGGCGGGAGTTTCAGTTCTTCCTACGAGCAGTACTTC.

The chain recombines TRBV9 with TRBJ1-1, with D possibly matching TRBD1 (6 bases). The V end lost 8 bases, the J end lost 5 bases, and 19 bases lay between the germline ends. Germline loops: CDR1 SGDLS, CDR2 YYNGEE. The CDR3 is made up of 14 amino acids. Here the CDR3 DNA reads TGTGCCAGTACGGAGTTCGGGGGCGGGACTGAAGCTTTCTTT. This encodes CASTEFGGGTEAFF.

This chain uses TRBV28 with TRBJ2-7; 9 positions match TRBD1. The CDR3 has 13 residues. V trimming: 8 bases; J trimming: 5 bases; junction bases outside the gene matches: 7. Germline V gives CDR1 MDHEN, CDR2 SYDVKM. The CDR3 DNA reads TGTGCCAGCCGGGACAGGGCCGATCACGAGCAGTACTTC. It specifies CASRDRADHEQYF. The full variable domain, rest sourced from reference TRBV28 and TRBJ2-7, is DVKVTQSSRYLVKRTGEKVFLECVQDMDHENMFWYRQDPGLGLRLIYFSYDVKMKEKGDIPEGYSVSREKKERFSLILESASTNQTSMYLCASRDRADHEQYFGPGTRLTVT.